Following are 9 T cell receptor beta chains from one sample sequenced in a study of identical twins. MiXCR, applied by TCRdb to the 5' RACE reads, yields one record per CDR3 protein. The profile shows about 690,000 distinct CDR3 sequences, approximately 6.1% of them singletons. The sample comprised naive T cells sorted from blood. These TCRs come from a man younger than 35 in good health.

The genes are TRBV20-1 and TRBJ1-2, with D perhaps matching TRBD1 (5 bases). Between the trimmed V and J ends, which lost 0 bases and 5 bases, there was a span of 13 bases. There are 14 residues in the CDR3. Germline V gene data show CDR1 as DFQATT and CDR2 as SNEGSKA (reference sequence). The CDR3 DNA reads TGCAGTGCTAGAGATGGGAGGGGTTCATATGGCTACACCTTC. Amino acids: CSARDGRGSYGYTF.

This clonotype was seen more than once but under ten times. This chain uses TRBV6-2 or TRBV6-3 with TRBJ2-7; 9 bases are a match to TRBD1. Germline CDR1 reads MNHEY; CDR2 reads SVGEGT. The CDR3 spans 15 residues. Trimming removed 6 bases from V and 4 bases from J; junction bases left unmatched: 10. DNA of the CDR3: TGTGCCAGCAGCTCGGATCCGACAGGGGGGTACGAGCAGTACTTC. Encoded protein: CASSSDPTGGYEQYF.

J is TRBJ2-7 and V is TRBV27; D remains ambiguous. Looked up from germline, CDR1 is MNHEY and CDR2 is SMNVEV (reference sequence). This CDR3 has 12 residues. The germline V and J ends were trimmed by 5 bases and 2 bases, with 7 bases remaining between them. The CDR3 nucleotides are TGTGCCAGCAGTGGCCCTGCCTACGAGCAGTACTTC. As protein: CASSGPAYEQYF.

Ten or more counts support this clonotype. V is TRBV12-3 or TRBV12-4 and J is TRBJ1-4; no definite D call. Trimming left V 6 bases short and J 7 bases short, with 12 bases between. The CDR3 is 13 amino acids. The CDR3 protein is CASRQLEVEKLFF. CDR3 in DNA: TGTGCCAGCAGGCAGCTGGAGGTTGAAAAACTGTTTTTT.

This clonotype was counted at least ten times. CDR3 sequence reads: CASSQDWDTRTYEQYF. CDR3 DNA: TGCGCCAGCAGCCAAGATTGGGACACAAGAACCTACGAGCAGTACTTC. The chain recombines TRBV4-3 with TRBJ2-7; D is perhaps TRBD1 (6 bases). Trimming cost V 0 bases and J 2 bases, with 14 bases left between them. CDR1 and CDR2 from the germline V gene are LGHNA and YSLEER. The CDR3 sequence is 16 residues long.

This clonotype was seen repeatedly, ten times or more. The chain carries TRBV20-1 and TRBJ2-1; D is possibly TRBD1 (5 bases). V lost 3 bases, J lost 8 bases, and 11 bases lay in between. The CDR3 covers 12 residues. Germline CDR1 and CDR2: DFQATT and SNEGSKA (reference sequence). The CDR3: CSASRTPDEQFF. The CDR3 bases are TGCAGTGCTAGCCGGACACCCGATGAGCAGTTCTTC.

A single count supports this clonotype. V usage is TRBV15 and J usage is TRBJ2-1, with 7 nucleotides matching TRBD2. Looked up from germline, CDR1 is LNHNV and CDR2 is YYDKDF (reference sequence). This CDR3 spans 16 amino acids. Trimming took 1 base from V and 2 from J; bases not matched to a gene: 5. CDR3 DNA: TGTGCCACCAGCAGAGTTTCGGGAGGCGCCTACAATGAGCAGTTCTTC. It translates to CATSRVSGGAYNEQFF.

This clonotype was seen many times. V is TRBV15 and J is TRBJ2-2; D tentatively fits TRBD1 or TRBD2 (6 bases each). The length of the CDR3 is 16 residues. Germline lookup yields CDR1 LNHNV and CDR2 YYDKDF (reference sequence). Between the trimmed V and J ends, which lost 4 bases and 0 bases, there was a span of 12 bases. CDR3 protein: CATSKQGGPNTGELFF. In DNA form, the CDR3 reads TGTGCCACCAGCAAACAGGGAGGTCCGAACACCGGGGAGCTGTTTTTT. The entire variable domain, with the rest obtained from reference TRBV15 and TRBJ2-2, is as follows: DAMVIQNPRYQVTQFGKPVTLSCSQTLNHNVMYWYQQKSSQAPKLLFHYYDKDFNNEADTPDNFQSRRPNTSFCFLDIRSPGLGDTAMYLCATSKQGGPNTGELFFGEGSRLTVL.

This rearrangement joins TRBV18 to TRBJ2-1; possibly TRBD1 or TRBD2 for D (5 bases each). This CDR3 spans 12 amino acids. V was clipped by 5 bases and J by 7 bases, with 9 bases between them. Germline CDR1 KGHSH, CDR2 LQKENI. This chain's CDR3 is CASSGDDNEQFF. DNA for the CDR3: TGTGCCAGCTCAGGGGACGATAATGAGCAGTTCTTC.